What follows is one T cell receptor (beta chain) and its context. Its target is unknown. This record comes from a study of PD-1 blockade in classical Hodgkin lymphoma. Looking at the study overall: The study gave patients nivolumab 3 mg/kg intravenously every 2 weeks. The study's findings and limits: The CD4+ diversity rise by C4D1 was clearest in complete responders. Later analyses included only patients treated at least 1 year post-ASCT.

Trimming pared 7 bases from V and 12 bases from J, leaving 15 bases between. Germline assignment: CDR1 LNHDA and CDR2 SQIVND (reference sequence). CDR3 size: 11 residues. The repertoire was sequenced with immunoSEQ multiplex PCR; TCRdb's copy has only in-frame clones and lacks some. The data hold 20,000 to 30,000 clones, with about 81% observed a single time. Time point of the sample: cycle 4 day 1 (C4D1), after 5 to 7 weeks of nivolumab. Brentuximab vedotin exposure varied among the patients, all of whom had relapsed after autologous stem cell transplantation. The material was peripheral blood mononuclear cells (PBMCs), obtained before the fourth cycle of nivolumab. V is TRBV19 and J is TRBJ1-1, with D tentatively TRBD1 (6 bases). The receptor's source is a human donor with classical Hodgkin lymphoma. CDR3 bases: TGTGCCAGTATCTCCGGGACAATGACTTTCTTT. It specifies CASISGTMTFF.